This entry describes one T cell receptor beta chain. Antigen: not known. The ends were cut back, 2 bases at V and 3 bases at J, with 3 bases in the middle. There are 13 residues in the CDR3. Germline loops: CDR1 SGHTS, CDR2 YDEGEE. The data stem from a study of cytomegalovirus exposure and HLA in healthy donors. Background on the study: Per a later analysis, the 666 first-cohort and 100 to 150 validation repertoires shared one platform.

The protocol was immunoSEQ multiplex PCR, while the TCRdb copy is restricted to in-frame clones and leaves out a portion. The sample holds 90,000 to 130,000 clones, roughly 90% seen once. Regarding the study as a whole: According to reports, the classifier identified cytomegalovirus status with high specificity and sensitivity. The study designated fewer than 200 TCR beta chains cytomegalovirus-associated. The finding came from a later analysis; first-cohort TCR clusters tended to co-occur in the 90 to 150 validation repertoires.

The receptor's source is a woman between 25 and 40 years old in good health and CMV-seropositive. The chain uses TRBV5-8 and TRBJ1-6, with no clear D. The sequenced sample consisted of PBMCs. CDR3 bases: TGTGCCAGCAGCTTCGGCTATAATTCACCCCTCCACTTT. It encodes CASSFGYNSPLHF.